This T cell receptor beta chain stems from a study of cytomegalovirus exposure and HLA in healthy donors. Whole-study findings and limits: At a 0.05 false discovery rate, a later analysis found some 18,000 TCR beta sequences to be associated with HLA alleles. A missense variant in DCLRE1C was later tied to TCR beta V- and J-gene trimming.

13 Jbeta primers and 60 Vbeta primers were used for the PCR. Per the study methods: Later work found 80 million or so unique TCR beta chains, with roughly 11 million shared. Some clones are missing from TCRdb's copy, which holds only in-frame ones; the method was immunoSEQ multiplex PCR. V and J calls and clone size follow that table, whereas D and trimming were derived from the DNA. The sample lists 95,000 to 150,000 clones, over 60% occurring once. This clone was picked up one time. Its antigen is undetermined. Germline V gene data show CDR1 as SGHDT and CDR2 as YYEEEE. This CDR3 has 13 amino acids. V dropped 3 bases and J dropped 6 bases, with 10 bases sitting between them.

This receptor was identified in a man between 18 and 35 years old in good health and CMV-seropositive. Specimen: PBMCs. The chain couples TRBV5-6 to TRBJ2-1, with a weak D call TRBD2 (6 bases). The CDR3 DNA follows: TGTGCCAGCAGCTCCGGGACTTTCAATGAGCAGTTCTTC. Its translation: CASSSGTFNEQFF. Complete variable domain (other parts from reference TRBV5-6 and TRBJ2-1): DAGVTQSPTHLIKTRGQQVTLRCSPKSGHDTVSWYQQALGQGPQFIFQYYEEEERQRGNFPDRFSGHQFPNYSSELNVNALLLGDSALYLCASSSGTFNEQFFGPGTRLTVL.